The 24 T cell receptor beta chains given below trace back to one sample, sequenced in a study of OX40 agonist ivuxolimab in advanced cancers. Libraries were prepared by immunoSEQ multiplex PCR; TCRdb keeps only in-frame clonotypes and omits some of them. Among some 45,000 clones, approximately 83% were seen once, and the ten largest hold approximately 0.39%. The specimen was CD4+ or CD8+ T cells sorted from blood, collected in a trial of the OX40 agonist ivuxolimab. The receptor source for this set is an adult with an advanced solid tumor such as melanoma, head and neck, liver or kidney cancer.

Here the CDR3 reads CASSLSLSTGELFF. The CDR3 nucleotides read TGTGCCAGCAGCTTGTCCTTATCCACCGGGGAGCTGTTTTTT. The chain uses TRBV5-4 and TRBJ2-2, with no clear D. Trimming took 1 base from V and 4 from J, leaving 8 bases between them. Germline V CDR1 and CDR2: SGHNT, YYREEE (reference sequence). The CDR3 runs to 14 residues.

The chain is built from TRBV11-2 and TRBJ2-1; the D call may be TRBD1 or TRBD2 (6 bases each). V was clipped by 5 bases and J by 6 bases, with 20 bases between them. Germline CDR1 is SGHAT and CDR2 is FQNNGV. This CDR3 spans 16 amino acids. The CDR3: CASSHSGGFGGNEQFF. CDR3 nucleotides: TGTGCCAGCAGCCACTCCGGGGGCTTCGGGGGCAATGAGCAGTTCTTC. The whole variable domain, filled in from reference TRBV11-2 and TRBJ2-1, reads EAGVAQSPRYKIIEKRQSVAFWCNPISGHATLYWYQQILGQGPKLLIQFQNNGVVDDSQLPKDRFSAERLKGVDSTLKIQPAKLEDSAVYLCASSHSGGFGGNEQFFGPGTRLTVL.

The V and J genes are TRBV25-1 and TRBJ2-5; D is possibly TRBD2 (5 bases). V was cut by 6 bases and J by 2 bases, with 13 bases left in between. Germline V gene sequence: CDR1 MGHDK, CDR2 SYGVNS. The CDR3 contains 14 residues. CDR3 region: CASRLSDSQETQYF. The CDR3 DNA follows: TGTGCCAGCAGGCTATCGGACTCACAAGAGACCCAGTACTTC.

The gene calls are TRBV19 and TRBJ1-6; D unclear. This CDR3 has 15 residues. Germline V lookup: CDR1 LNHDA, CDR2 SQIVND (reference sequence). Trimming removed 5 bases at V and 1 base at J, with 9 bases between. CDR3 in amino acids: CASSLLMSYNSPLHF. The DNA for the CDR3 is TGTGCCAGTAGTCTGTTAATGTCCTATAATTCACCCCTCCACTTT.

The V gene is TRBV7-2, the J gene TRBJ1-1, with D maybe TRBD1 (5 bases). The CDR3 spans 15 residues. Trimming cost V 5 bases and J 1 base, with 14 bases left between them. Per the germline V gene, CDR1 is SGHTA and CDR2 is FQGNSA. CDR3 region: CASSPWGNSNTEAFF. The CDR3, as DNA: TGTGCCAGCAGCCCCTGGGGCAATTCGAACACTGAAGCTTTCTTT.

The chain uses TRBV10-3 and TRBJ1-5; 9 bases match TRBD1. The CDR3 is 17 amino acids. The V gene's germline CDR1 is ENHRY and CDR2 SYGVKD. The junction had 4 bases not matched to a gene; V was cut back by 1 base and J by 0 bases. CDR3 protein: CAISELDRGISNQPQHF. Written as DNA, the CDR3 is TGTGCCATCAGTGAGTTGGACAGGGGTATTAGCAATCAGCCCCAGCATTTT.

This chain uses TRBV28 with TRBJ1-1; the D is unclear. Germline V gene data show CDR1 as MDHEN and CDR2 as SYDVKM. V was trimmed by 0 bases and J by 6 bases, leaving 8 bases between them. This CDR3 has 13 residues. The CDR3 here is CASSLWREPEAFF. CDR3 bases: TGTGCCAGCAGTTTATGGCGAGAACCTGAAGCTTTCTTT.

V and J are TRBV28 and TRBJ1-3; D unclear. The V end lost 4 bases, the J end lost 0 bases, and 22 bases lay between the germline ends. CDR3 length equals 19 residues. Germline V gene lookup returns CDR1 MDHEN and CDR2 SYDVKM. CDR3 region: CASSSTSFRKLISGNTIYF. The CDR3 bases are TGTGCCAGCAGTTCAACGTCTTTCAGGAAGCTTATCTCTGGAAACACCATATATTTT.

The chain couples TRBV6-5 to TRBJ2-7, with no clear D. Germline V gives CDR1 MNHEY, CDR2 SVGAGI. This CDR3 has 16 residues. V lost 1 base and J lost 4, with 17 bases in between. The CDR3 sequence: CASSYLTLQPLYEQYF. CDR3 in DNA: TGTGCCAGCAGTTACTTAACCCTCCAGCCGTTGTACGAGCAGTACTTC.

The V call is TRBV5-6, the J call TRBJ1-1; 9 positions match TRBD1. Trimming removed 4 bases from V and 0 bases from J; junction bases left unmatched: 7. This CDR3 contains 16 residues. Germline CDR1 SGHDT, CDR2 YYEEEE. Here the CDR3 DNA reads TGTGCCAGCAGCGCCGCCGGGACAGGGCTGAACACTGAAGCTTTCTTT. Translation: CASSAAGTGLNTEAFF.

CDR3: CASTAGLAREQYF. CDR3 sequence (DNA): TGTGCCAGCACCGCGGGACTAGCTCGCGAGCAGTACTTC. The chain has TRBV6-5 and TRBJ2-7; 9 nucleotides align to TRBD2. With 7 bases clipped from V and 6 bases from J, the junction kept 7 bases outside the gene matches. Germline values: CDR1 MNHEY, CDR2 SVGAGI. This CDR3 comprises 13 residues.

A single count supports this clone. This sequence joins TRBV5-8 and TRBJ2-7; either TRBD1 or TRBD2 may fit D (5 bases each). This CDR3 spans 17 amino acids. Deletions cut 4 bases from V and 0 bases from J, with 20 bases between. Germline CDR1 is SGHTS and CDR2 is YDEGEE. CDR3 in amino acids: CASSVSLLGTVSYEQYF. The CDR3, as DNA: TGTGCCAGCAGCGTAAGCCTGTTAGGGACCGTCTCCTACGAGCAGTACTTC.

The CDR3 loop is CASSFLGDSSYEQYF. The CDR3 DNA is TGTGCCAGCAGTTTTTTGGGGGACTCGTCCTACGAGCAGTACTTC. This chain links TRBV28 with TRBJ2-7; D perhaps matches TRBD2 (6 bases). Germline CDR1 is MDHEN and CDR2 is SYDVKM. This CDR3 spans 15 amino acids. The ends were cut back, 3 bases at V and 1 base at J, with 13 bases in the middle. The variable domain in full, with the rest retrieved from reference TRBV28 and TRBJ2-7, is DVKVTQSSRYLVKRTGEKVFLECVQDMDHENMFWYRQDPGLGLRLIYFSYDVKMKEKGDIPEGYSVSREKKERFSLILESASTNQTSMYLCASSFLGDSSYEQYFGPGTRLTVT.

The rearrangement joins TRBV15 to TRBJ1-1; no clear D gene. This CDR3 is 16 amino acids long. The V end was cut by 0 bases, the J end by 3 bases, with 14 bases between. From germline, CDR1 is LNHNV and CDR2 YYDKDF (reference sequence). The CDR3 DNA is TGTGCCACCAGCAGAGATAAGGGTTGGCGGGACACTGAAGCTTTCTTT. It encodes CATSRDKGWRDTEAFF.

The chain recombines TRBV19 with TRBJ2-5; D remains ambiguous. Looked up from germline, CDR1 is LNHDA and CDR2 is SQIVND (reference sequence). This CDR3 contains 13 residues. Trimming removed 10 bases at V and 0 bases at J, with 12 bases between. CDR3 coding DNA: TGTGCCACGACTCGGGCGGACCAAGAGACCCAGTACTTC. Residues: CATTRADQETQYF.

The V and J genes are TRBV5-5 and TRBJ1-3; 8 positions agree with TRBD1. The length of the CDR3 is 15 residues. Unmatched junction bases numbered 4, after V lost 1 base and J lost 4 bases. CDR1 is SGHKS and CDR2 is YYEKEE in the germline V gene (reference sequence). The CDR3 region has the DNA TGTGCCAGCAGCTTGCAGGGGGCCCAGGGAAACACCATATATTTT. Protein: CASSLQGAQGNTIYF. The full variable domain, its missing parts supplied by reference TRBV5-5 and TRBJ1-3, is DAGVTQSPTHLIKTRGQQVTLRCSPISGHKSVSWYQQVLGQGPQFIFQYYEKEERGRGNFPDRFSARQFPNYSSELNVNALLLGDSALYLCASSLQGAQGNTIYFGEGSWLTVV.

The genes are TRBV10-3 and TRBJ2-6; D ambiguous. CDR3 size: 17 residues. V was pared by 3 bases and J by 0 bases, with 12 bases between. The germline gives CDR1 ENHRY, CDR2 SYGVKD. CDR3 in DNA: TGTGCCATCAGTGATTTCAGGACCTTCTCTGGGGCCAACGTCCTGACTTTC. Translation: CAISDFRTFSGANVLTF.

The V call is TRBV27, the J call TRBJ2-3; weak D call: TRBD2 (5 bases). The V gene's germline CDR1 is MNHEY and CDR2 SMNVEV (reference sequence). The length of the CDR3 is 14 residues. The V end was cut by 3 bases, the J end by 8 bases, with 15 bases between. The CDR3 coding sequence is TGTGCCAGCAGTTTGGTCAGTGGTGGAGGTACGCAGTATTTT. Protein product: CASSLVSGGGTQYF.

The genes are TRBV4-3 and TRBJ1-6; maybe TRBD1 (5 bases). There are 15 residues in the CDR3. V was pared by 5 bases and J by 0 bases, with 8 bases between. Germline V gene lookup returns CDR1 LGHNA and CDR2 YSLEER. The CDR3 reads CASSEGSSYNSPLHF. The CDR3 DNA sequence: TGCGCCAGCAGCGAGGGGAGCTCCTATAATTCACCCCTCCACTTT.

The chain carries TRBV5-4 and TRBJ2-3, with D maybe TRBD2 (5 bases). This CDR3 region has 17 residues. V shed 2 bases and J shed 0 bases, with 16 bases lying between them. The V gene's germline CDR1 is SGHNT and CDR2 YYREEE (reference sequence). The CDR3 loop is CASSFPSRGSSTDTQYF. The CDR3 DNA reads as TGTGCCAGCAGCTTCCCTTCGCGCGGGTCTAGCACAGATACGCAGTATTTT.

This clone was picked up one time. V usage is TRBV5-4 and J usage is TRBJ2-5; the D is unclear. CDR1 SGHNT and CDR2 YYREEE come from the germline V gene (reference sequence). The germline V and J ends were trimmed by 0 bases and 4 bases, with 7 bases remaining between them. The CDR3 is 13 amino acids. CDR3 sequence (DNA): TGTGCCAGCAGCTTGGAGGCTGGAGAGACCCAGTACTTC. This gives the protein CASSLEAGETQYF.

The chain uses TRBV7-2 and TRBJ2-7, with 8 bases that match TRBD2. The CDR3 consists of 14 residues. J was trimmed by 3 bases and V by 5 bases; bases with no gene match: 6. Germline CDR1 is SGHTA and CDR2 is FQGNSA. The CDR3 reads CASSASGGLYEQYF. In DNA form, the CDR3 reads TGTGCCAGCAGCGCCTCGGGGGGGCTCTACGAGCAGTACTTC.

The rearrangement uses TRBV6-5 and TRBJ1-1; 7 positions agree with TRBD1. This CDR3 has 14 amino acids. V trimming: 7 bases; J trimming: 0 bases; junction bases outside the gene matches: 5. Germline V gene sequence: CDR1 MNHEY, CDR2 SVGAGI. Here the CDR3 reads CASTRGQMNTEAFF. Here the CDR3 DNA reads TGTGCCAGCACTAGGGGACAGATGAACACTGAAGCTTTCTTT.

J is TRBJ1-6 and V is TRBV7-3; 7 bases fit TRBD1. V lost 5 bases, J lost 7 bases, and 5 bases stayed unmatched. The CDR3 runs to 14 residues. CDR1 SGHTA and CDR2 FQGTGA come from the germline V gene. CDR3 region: CASSQGQINSPLHF. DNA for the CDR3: TGTGCCAGCAGCCAGGGACAGATAAATTCACCCCTCCACTTT.